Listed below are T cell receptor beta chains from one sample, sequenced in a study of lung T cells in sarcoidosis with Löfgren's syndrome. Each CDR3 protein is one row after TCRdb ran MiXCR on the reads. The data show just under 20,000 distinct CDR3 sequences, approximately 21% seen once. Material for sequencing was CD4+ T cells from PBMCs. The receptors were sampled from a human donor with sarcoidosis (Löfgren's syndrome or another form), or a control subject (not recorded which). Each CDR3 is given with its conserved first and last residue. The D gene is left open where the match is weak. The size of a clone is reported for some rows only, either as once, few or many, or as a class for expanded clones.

CDR3nt: TGTGCCAGTAGTGCTCCGGGCCTCCGGACTGAAGCTTTCTTT
CDR3aa: CASSAPGLRTEAFF
j_gene: TRBJ1-1
v_gene: TRBV19
abundance: many
d_gene: -

CDR3nt: TGTGCCAGCAGCCAAAGGGAAACCACCACTGAAGCTTTCTTT
CDR3aa: CASSQRETTTEAFF
j_gene: TRBJ1-1
v_gene: TRBV3-1
abundance: -
d_gene: -

CDR3nt: TGTGCCAGTAGTCCTCCGGAGACCTGGCTATACAATGAGCAGTTCTTC
CDR3aa: CASSPPETWLYNEQFF
j_gene: TRBJ2-1
v_gene: TRBV19
abundance: many
d_gene: -

CDR3nt: TGCGCCAGCAGCCGCGGGAACCGTCAAGAGACCCAGTACTTC
CDR3aa: CASSRGNRQETQYF
j_gene: TRBJ2-5
v_gene: TRBV5-1
abundance: few
d_gene: -

CDR3nt: TGTGCCACGTCCGGGACGTTATACACAGATATGCAGTATTTT
CDR3aa: CATSGTLYTDMQYF
j_gene: TRBJ2-3
v_gene: TRBV24-1
abundance: -
d_gene: -

CDR3nt: TGTGCCAGCAGCCCCGGACTAGTCTCCCGCTACGAGCAGTACTTC
CDR3aa: CASSPGLVSRYEQYF
j_gene: TRBJ2-7
v_gene: TRBV27
abundance: medium-sized
d_gene: TRBD2

CDR3nt: TGTGCCAGCACGGGACAGGACACAGATACGCAGTATTTT
CDR3aa: CASTGQDTDTQYF
j_gene: TRBJ2-3
v_gene: TRBV28
abundance: many
d_gene: TRBD1

CDR3nt: TGTGCCAGCAGCCCCAGGGGGACGGAGACCCAGTACTTC
CDR3aa: CASSPRGTETQYF
j_gene: TRBJ2-5
v_gene: TRBV5-6
abundance: -
d_gene: TRBD1

CDR3nt: TGTGCCAGCAGCTCACGCATTAGCGGGAGTGTCGGGGATACGCAGTATTTT
CDR3aa: CASSSRISGSVGDTQYF
j_gene: TRBJ2-3
v_gene: TRBV7-2
abundance: many
d_gene: TRBD2

CDR3nt: TGTGCCAGCAGTTTACGACTAGCGGGAGCTATCGGGGAGCTGTTTTTT
CDR3aa: CASSLRLAGAIGELFF
j_gene: TRBJ2-2
v_gene: TRBV28
abundance: many
d_gene: TRBD2

CDR3nt: TGTGCCGGCAGTGACGGCCACACCTACCAAGAGACCCAGTGCTTC
CDR3aa: CAGSDGHTYQETQCF
j_gene: TRBJ2-5
v_gene: TRBV6-2/TRBV6-3
abundance: -
d_gene: -

CDR3nt: TGCAGTGCTATAGTCACAGATACGCAGCATTTT
CDR3aa: CSAIVTDTQHF
j_gene: TRBJ1-5
v_gene: TRBV20-1
abundance: -
d_gene: -

CDR3nt: TGTGCCAGCAGTGAACAGGGCTACGAGCAGTACTTC
CDR3aa: CASSEQGYEQYF
j_gene: TRBJ2-7
v_gene: TRBV6-1
abundance: many
d_gene: -

CDR3nt: TGCGCCAGCAGCCCAAGCCCGGGACAAGGATACGAGCAGTACTTC
CDR3aa: CASSPSPGQGYEQYF
j_gene: TRBJ2-7
v_gene: TRBV4-3
abundance: many
d_gene: -

CDR3nt: TGCGCCAGCAGCCAAGACAGGGGCGAGAATTCACCCCTCCACTTT
CDR3aa: CASSQDRGENSPLHF
j_gene: TRBJ1-6
v_gene: TRBV4-3
abundance: many
d_gene: -

CDR3nt: TGTGCCAGCAGAAATGGACATGGGAACACCGGGGAGCTGTTTTTT
CDR3aa: CASRNGHGNTGELFF
j_gene: TRBJ2-2
v_gene: TRBV11-3
abundance: -
d_gene: -

CDR3nt: TGCAGTGCTCGGATAGCCGTATACGGGGCCAACGTCCTGACTTTC
CDR3aa: CSARIAVYGANVLTF
j_gene: TRBJ2-6
v_gene: TRBV20-1
abundance: medium-sized
d_gene: -

CDR3nt: TGTGCCACCAGCAGAGATGAGGGTTCTCGTGGGCAGTTCTTC
CDR3aa: CATSRDEGSRGQFF
j_gene: TRBJ2-1
v_gene: TRBV15
abundance: many
d_gene: -

CDR3nt: TGTGCCAGCAGCACCAGAGATTGGCCCAATGAGCAGTTCTTC
CDR3aa: CASSTRDWPNEQFF
j_gene: TRBJ2-1
v_gene: TRBV9
abundance: -
d_gene: -

CDR3nt: TGTGCCAGCACGGGGGCGGGGAGCACCGGGGAGCTGTTTTTT
CDR3aa: CASTGAGSTGELFF
j_gene: TRBJ2-2
v_gene: TRBV28
abundance: -
d_gene: -

CDR3nt: TGTGCGGCCTTTGGAACTTTCTTT
CDR3aa: CAAFGTFF
j_gene: TRBJ1-1
v_gene: TRBV30
abundance: -
d_gene: -

CDR3nt: TGTGCCAGCAGTGAGCGTCTCGGGGGTCAGCCCCAGCATTTT
CDR3aa: CASSERLGGQPQHF
j_gene: TRBJ1-5
v_gene: TRBV2
abundance: many
d_gene: -

CDR3nt: TGCAGTGCCATAGTACCCGGGAGCGCCACAGGAGATACGCAGTATTTT
CDR3aa: CSAIVPGSATGDTQYF
j_gene: TRBJ2-3
v_gene: TRBV20-1
abundance: medium-sized
d_gene: -

CDR3nt: TGTGCCAGCAGTTTAACTCGAGTTTCTAACTATGGCTACACCTTC
CDR3aa: CASSLTRVSNYGYTF
j_gene: TRBJ1-2
v_gene: TRBV28
abundance: many
d_gene: -